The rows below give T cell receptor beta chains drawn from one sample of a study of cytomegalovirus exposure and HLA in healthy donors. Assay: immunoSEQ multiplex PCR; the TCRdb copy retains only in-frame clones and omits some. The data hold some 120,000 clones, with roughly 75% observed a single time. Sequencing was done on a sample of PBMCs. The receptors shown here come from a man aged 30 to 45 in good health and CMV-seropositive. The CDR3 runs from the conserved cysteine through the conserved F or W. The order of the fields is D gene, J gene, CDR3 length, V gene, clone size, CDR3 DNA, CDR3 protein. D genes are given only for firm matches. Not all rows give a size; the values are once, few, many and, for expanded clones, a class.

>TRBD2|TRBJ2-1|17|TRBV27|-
TGTGCCAGCAGTTTAACTCCGCCGGGACTAGCGGTATATGAGCAGTTCTTC
CASSLTPPGLAVYEQFF
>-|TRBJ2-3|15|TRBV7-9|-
TGTGCCAGCAGCTTAGCGTGGCCAGTCACAGATACGCAGTATTTT
CASSLAWPVTDTQYF
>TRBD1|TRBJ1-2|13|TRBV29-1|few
TGCAGCGTTCCGGGACAGGGGGACTATGGCTACACCTTC
CSVPGQGDYGYTF
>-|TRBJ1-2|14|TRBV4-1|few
TGCGCCAGCAGCCCCCCGTCCCCGGACTATGGCTACACCTTC
CASSPPSPDYGYTF
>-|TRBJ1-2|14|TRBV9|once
TGTGCCAGCAGCACCGGGGGGCCTAGCTATGGCTACACCTTC
CASSTGGPSYGYTF
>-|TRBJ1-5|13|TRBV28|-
TGTGCCAGCAGTTTACAGGGTCATCAGCCCCAGCATTTT
CASSLQGHQPQHF
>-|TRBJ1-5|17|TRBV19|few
TGTGCCAGTAGTCTCTTTTCGAGGGGGAAGGGCAATCAGCCCCAGCATTTT
CASSLFSRGKGNQPQHF
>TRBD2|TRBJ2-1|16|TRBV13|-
TGTGCCAGCAGCTTACCGGGACTAGCGGCCCCCCGGGAGCAGTTCTTC
CASSLPGLAAPREQFF
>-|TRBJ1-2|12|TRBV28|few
TGTGCCAGCAGTTCCATCCGCGGGGGCTACACCTTC
CASSSIRGGYTF
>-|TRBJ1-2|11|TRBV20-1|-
TGCAGTGCTGACTACAGCGGCGGCTACACCTTC
CSADYSGGYTF
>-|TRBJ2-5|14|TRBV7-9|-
TGTGCCACCCCCGCCGCTCAGTCCCAAGAGACCCAGTACTTC
CATPAAQSQETQYF
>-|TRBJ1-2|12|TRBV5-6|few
TGTGCCAGCAGCCCTAACAGGGATGGCTACACCTTC
CASSPNRDGYTF
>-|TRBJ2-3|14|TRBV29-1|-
TGCAGCGGCATCTCCAACCCCCCGGGAGATACGCAGTATTTT
CSGISNPPGDTQYF
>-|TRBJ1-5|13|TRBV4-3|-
TGCGCCAGCAGCCAATTCCGAGGTCAGCCCCAGCATTTT
CASSQFRGQPQHF
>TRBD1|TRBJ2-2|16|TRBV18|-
TGTGCCAGCTCACCGACAGGGGCCTCGAACACCGGGGAGCTGTTTTTT
CASSPTGASNTGELFF
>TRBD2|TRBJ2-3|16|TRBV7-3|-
TGTGCCAGCAGCTTAACGGCTAGCGGGAGTGCAGATACGCAGTATTTT
CASSLTASGSADTQYF